This T cell receptor (beta chain) is drawn from a study of identical twins. Template switching added a universal primer site, and cDNA bore unique molecular identifiers. TCRdb passed the 5' RACE reads through MiXCR, listing each CDR3 protein once. This sample carries some 250,000 distinct CDR3 sequences, approximately 5.9% of them seen once, and the ten largest clones take less than 15%. This CDR3 is built from 16 residues. V was pared by 1 base and J by 2 bases, with 8 bases of the junction left unmatched. Germline V gene data show CDR1 as GTSNPN and CDR2 as SVGIG (reference sequence). Notes on the study in general: Beta out-of-frame sequences displayed a weaker excess of sharing between twins.

Only healthy Caucasians were enrolled as donors. Notes on this clonotype: Its antigen is undetermined.

These data were also reused for a study on T cells expressing NK-cell markers. From that report: From sorted CD3+CD56+NKG2C+, CD3+CD56+NKG2C- and CD3+CD56-NKG2C+ T cells came the TCR beta repertoires.

This chain uses TRBV30 with TRBJ2-3, with 8 bases lining up with TRBD1. The sequence was collected from a woman aged 18-29 years in good health. The sequenced material came from CD8+ T cells sorted from blood. CDR3 residues: CAWSGPTGVITDTQYF. The CDR3 DNA reads as TGTGCCTGGAGTGGCCCGACAGGGGTAATCACAGATACGCAGTATTTT.